Included here is one T cell receptor beta chain sequence, with context. The antigen is undetermined. Assay: immunoSEQ multiplex PCR; the TCRdb copy retains only in-frame clones and omits some. Of 550,000 to 700,000 clones in the sample, 73% were seen once. The data stem from a study of shared clonotypes between healthy human individuals. General study points: Clonotypes shared by all four donors outscored non-shared clonotypes in generation probability. With few donors, the genetic and exposure-history diversity represented was limited. Sharing across four donors was highest in naive CD4 (approximately 5%) and lowest in memory CD8 (around 0.4%).

The CDR3 sequence is 16 residues long. The V and J ends lost 0 bases and 5 bases, in that order; junction bases with no gene match: 4. Germline CDR1 SGHVS, CDR2 FNYEAQ. The chain recombines TRBV7-6 with TRBJ2-5; TRBD1 agrees at 12 bases. Specimen: memory CD4+ T cells sorted from blood. Stated subset: CD45RA-negative fraction. The receptor comes from a woman in her 30s in good health. CDR3 region: CASSLAGTGGRETQYF. The CDR3 bases are TGTGCCAGCAGCTTAGCCGGGACAGGGGGCCGGGAGACCCAGTACTTC.